This TCR beta chain was identified during a study of PD-L1 blockade in urothelial cancer. Study-level findings and limits: A below-median TCR clonality in blood before treatment predicted better survival.

Some clones are missing from TCRdb's copy, which holds only in-frame ones; the method was immunoSEQ multiplex PCR. The sample includes 55,000 to 70,000 clones, just over 85% of them seen just once. Germline assignment: CDR1 LNHNV and CDR2 YYDKDF (reference sequence). J gave up 7 bases and V 5 bases, and 6 bases lay outside the gene matches. This CDR3 contains 14 residues. This clone has just one count. What it binds is unknown. The input for sequencing was PBMCs, taken around atezolizumab (anti-PD-L1) treatment. The source of this sequence is a man aged 45-65 years with urothelial cancer. The J gene is TRBJ1-4, the V gene TRBV15; TRBD1 agrees at 8 bases. The CDR3 coding sequence is TGTGCCACCAGCCCCCGGACAGGGATTGAAAAACTGTTTTTT. It translates to CATSPRTGIEKLFF.